This T cell receptor (beta chain) was recovered during a study of regulatory T cells in long-lasting Graves disease. This clonotype was seen a single time. Its antigen is undetermined. As to time point: persistent/refractory GD, antithyroid drugs over 5 years with positive TRAb. From RNA extracted from PBMCs, the TCR library was made. Patients all came to the study from an endocrinology department in Xi'an, China. Study outcomes and limitations: Public clonotype sharing was higher in persistent than newly diagnosed patients. Newly diagnosed disease favored TRBV20-1 and TRBJ2-1 over persistent disease. It is possible that accuracy was reduced by the small size of the sample.

Investigators prepared the TCR beta libraries by applying iRepertoire HTBI primers and Arm-PCR of CDR3 regions. Via MiXCR, TCRdb re-called the multiplex PCR reads, giving one row per CDR3 protein. The sample lists approximately 400,000 distinct CDR3 sequences; roughly a quarter were seen once. This CDR3 spans 17 amino acids. Germline CDR1 reads SGHTA; CDR2 reads FQGNSA. Germline trimming cut 5 bases from V and 1 base from J; bases unmatched to any gene: 12. Sequences were derived from peripheral blood mononuclear cells (PBMCs), sampled when the disease was refractory, from a patient treated with antithyroid drugs. This chain links TRBV7-2 with TRBJ2-7; 9 positions agree with TRBD2. This receptor was taken from a female donor with Graves disease. The CDR3 reads CASSHLEGGRASYEQYF. The CDR3 DNA reads TGTGCCAGCAGCCACCTTGAAGGCGGGAGGGCTTCCTACGAGCAGTACTTC.